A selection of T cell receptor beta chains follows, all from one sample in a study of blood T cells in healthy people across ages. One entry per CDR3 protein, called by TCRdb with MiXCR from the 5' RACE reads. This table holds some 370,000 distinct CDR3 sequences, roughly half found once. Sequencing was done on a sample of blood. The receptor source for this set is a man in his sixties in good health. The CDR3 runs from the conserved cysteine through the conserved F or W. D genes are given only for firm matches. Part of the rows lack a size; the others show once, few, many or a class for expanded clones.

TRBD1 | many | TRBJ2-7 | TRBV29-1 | CSVRQGSYEQYF | TGCAGCGTGAGACAGGGAAGCTACGAGCAGTACTTC
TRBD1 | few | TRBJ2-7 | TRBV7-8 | CASSPDRHYEQYF | TGTGCCAGCAGCCCGGACAGGCACTACGAGCAGTACTTC
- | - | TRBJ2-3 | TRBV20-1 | CSAGPDGADTQYF | TGCAGTGCTGGCCCGGACGGAGCAGATACGCAGTATTTT
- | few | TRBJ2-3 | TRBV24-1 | CATSDLSSADTQYF | TGTGCCACCAGTGACCTTAGCTCCGCGGATACGCAGTATTTT
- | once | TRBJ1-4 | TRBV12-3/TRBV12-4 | CASSLTGIGNEKLFF | TGTGCCAGCAGCCTAACCGGGATAGGGAACGAAAAACTGTTTTTT
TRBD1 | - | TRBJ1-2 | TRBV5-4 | CASSLGPQGADYGYTF | TGTGCCAGCAGCTTAGGCCCGCAGGGGGCGGACTATGGCTACACCTTC
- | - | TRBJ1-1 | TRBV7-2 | CASSPTRLSRAFF | TGTGCCAGCAGCCCAACCAGGCTATCGCGCGCTTTCTTT
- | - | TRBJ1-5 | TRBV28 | CASSLGQPQHF | TGTGCCAGCAGTTTGGGGCAGCCCCAGCATTTT
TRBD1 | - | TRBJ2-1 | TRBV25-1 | CASSEGDRPVRNEQFF | TGTGCCAGCAGTGAGGGGGACAGGCCCGTTCGTAATGAGCAGTTCTTC
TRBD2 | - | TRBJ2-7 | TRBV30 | CAWSGRRKYEQYF | TGTGCCTGGAGCGGGAGGAGAAAGTACGAGCAGTACTTC
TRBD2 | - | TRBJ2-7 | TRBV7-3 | CASSPRLADSYEQYF | TGTGCCAGCAGCCCGAGACTAGCGGACTCCTACGAGCAGTACTTC
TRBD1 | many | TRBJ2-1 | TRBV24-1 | CATGTGAYNEQFF | TGTGCCACCGGGACAGGGGCCTACAATGAGCAGTTCTTC
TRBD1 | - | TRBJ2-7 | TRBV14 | CASSPPRQGIFPYEQYF | TGTGCCAGCAGCCCCCCGCGACAGGGAATTTTCCCTTACGAGCAGTACTTC
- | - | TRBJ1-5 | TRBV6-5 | CASSPGPYLNQPQHF | TGTGCCAGCAGCCCGGGGCCTTATCTCAATCAGCCCCAGCATTTT
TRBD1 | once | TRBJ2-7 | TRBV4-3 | CASSQDRGRIEQYF | TGCGCCAGCAGCCAAGACAGGGGGCGTATCGAGCAGTACTTC
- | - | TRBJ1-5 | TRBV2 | CASSTTTDQPQHF | TGTGCCAGCAGCACGACCACAGATCAGCCCCAGCATTTT
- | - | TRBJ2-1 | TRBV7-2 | CASSLDWNPNEQFF | TGTGCCAGCAGCTTAGACTGGAACCCCAATGAGCAGTTCTTC